This T cell receptor beta chain originates from a study of blood T cells in healthy people across ages. The CDR3 totals 13 residues. Germline V gives CDR1 SGHAT, CDR2 FQNNGV. Trimming cost V 3 bases and J 4 bases, with 10 bases left between them. This clonotype was picked up a small number of times. Combining a sample-barcoded 5' primer with a J-beta primer mix, a second PCR ran for about 6 to 11 cycles. MiXCR, run by TCRdb on the 5' RACE reads, gives a single entry per CDR3 protein. Of about 800,000 distinct CDR3 sequences detected, more than 20% appear once; the ten largest clones hold roughly 3.8%. These data were likewise used in another study, on T cells of mothers and their children.

The TCR sequence derives from a boy aged 5-17 years in good health. The chain combines TRBV11-2 with TRBJ2-7, with TRBD2 as a possible D gene (6 bases). Sequencing used blood. CDR3 coding DNA: TGTGCCAGCAGCTTTTTCGGGGGTTACGAGCAGTACTTC. Protein sequence: CASSFFGGYEQYF.